This T cell receptor beta chain was observed in a study of shared clonotypes between healthy human individuals. Clones were read by immunoSEQ multiplex PCR, and TCRdb kept only the in-frame ones, dropping some. Of 2 million to 2.5 million clones in the sample, around 93% are singletons; the top ten hold 0.37%. General study results and limits: The generation probabilities recorded for non-shared clonotypes fell below those of clonotypes shared by all four donors.

This clone has only one observation. Antigen specificity is unknown. V was pared by 2 bases and J by 7 bases, with 11 bases between. The CDR3 has 14 residues. The germline V gene encodes CDR1 MRHNA and CDR2 SNTAGT. The receptor's source is a young man in good health. Some clones in this sample may be carry-over from other donors' samples. The rearrangement links TRBV6-4 to TRBJ2-2; D gene uncertain. The specimen was naive CD4+ T cells from PBMCs. The subset was: CD45RA+ positively selected. CDR3 DNA sequence: TGTGCCAGCAGTGACGAGGTGGCGGTCGGGGAGCTGTTTTTT. Translated, it gives CASSDEVAVGELFF.